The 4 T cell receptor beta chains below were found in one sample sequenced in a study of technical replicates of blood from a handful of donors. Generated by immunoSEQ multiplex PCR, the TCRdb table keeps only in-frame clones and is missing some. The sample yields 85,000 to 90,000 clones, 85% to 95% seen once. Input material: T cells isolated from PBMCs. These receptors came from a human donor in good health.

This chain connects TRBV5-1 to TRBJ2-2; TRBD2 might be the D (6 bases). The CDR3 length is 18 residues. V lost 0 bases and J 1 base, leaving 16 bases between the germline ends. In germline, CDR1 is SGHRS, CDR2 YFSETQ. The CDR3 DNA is TGCGCCAGCAGCTTGGACTTTCTTAGCGGTCTGAACACCGGGGAGCTGTTTTTT. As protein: CASSLDFLSGLNTGELFF. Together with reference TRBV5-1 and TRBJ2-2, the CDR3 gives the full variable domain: KAGVTQTPRYLIKTRGQQVTLSCSPISGHRSVSWYQQTPGQGLQFLFEYFSETQRNKGNFPGRFSGRQFSNSRSEMNVSTLELGDSALYLCASSLDFLSGLNTGELFFGEGSRLTVL.

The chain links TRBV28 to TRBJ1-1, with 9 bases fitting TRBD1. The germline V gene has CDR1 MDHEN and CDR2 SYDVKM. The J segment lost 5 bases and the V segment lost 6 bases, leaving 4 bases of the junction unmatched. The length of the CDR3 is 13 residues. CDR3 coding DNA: TGTGCCAGCAGGGGACAGGGTGAGACTGAAGCTTTCTTT. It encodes CASRGQGETEAFF.

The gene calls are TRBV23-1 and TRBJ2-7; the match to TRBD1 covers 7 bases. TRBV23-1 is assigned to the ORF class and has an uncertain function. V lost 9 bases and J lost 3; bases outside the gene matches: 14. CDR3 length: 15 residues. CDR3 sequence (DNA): TGCGCCAGAAATTCCCACAGGGGAAAAGACTACGAGCAGTACTTC. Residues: CARNSHRGKDYEQYF.

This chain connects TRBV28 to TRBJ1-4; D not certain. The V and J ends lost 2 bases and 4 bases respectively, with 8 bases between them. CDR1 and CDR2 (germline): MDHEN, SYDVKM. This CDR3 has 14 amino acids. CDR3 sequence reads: CASSLVSHNEKLFF. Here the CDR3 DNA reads TGTGCCAGCAGTTTAGTTTCACATAATGAAAAACTGTTTTTT.